The text below deals with one T cell receptor beta chain. The sample is drawn from a study of T cell changes during pregnancy in multiple sclerosis. The assay was immunoSEQ multiplex PCR, and TCRdb's table has in-frame clones only and misses some. The data show 40,000 to 60,000 clones, about 90% seen once. CDR1 and CDR2 (germline): LNHDA, SQIVND (reference sequence). The CDR3 contains 15 residues. The J segment lost 9 bases and the V segment lost 7 bases, leaving 11 bases of the junction unmatched. The sequencing here drew on peripheral blood, taken in the first trimester of pregnancy. The sequence was obtained from a female donor in good health, enrolled as a control in a pregnancy study. The gene calls are TRBV19 and TRBJ2-1; 11 bases line up with TRBD2. This CDR3 reads CASTVAGGPSGEQFF. CDR3 nucleotide sequence: TGTGCCAGTACAGTAGCGGGGGGGCCATCAGGTGAGCAGTTCTTC.